One and the same sample provided the 21 T cell receptor beta chains below, sequenced in a study of vaccination and CD4 T cells after COVID-19. Scientists ran DNA taken from cultured CD4+ T cells through the Oncomine TCR Beta short-read assay for sequencing. Investigators isolated genomic DNA from cultured CD4+ T cells. Via MiXCR, TCRdb re-called the PCR reads, giving one row per CDR3 protein. This sample yields about 10,000 distinct CDR3 sequences, of which about 35% are seen a single time; 15% belongs to the top ten. Treatment of the sample: approximately nine-day PBMC culture with coronavirus spike peptide pools or control peptides (ViraFEST assay). It was before the COVID-19 pandemic (2011-2018) that the unexposed donor's CD4+ T cells were collected. These receptors have no identified antigens. Material for sequencing was CD4+ T cells from blood, cultured in vitro. The receptor source for this set is a human donor in good health.

The rearrangement links TRBV20-1 to TRBJ1-5; 8 nucleotides line up with TRBD1. This CDR3 has 16 amino acids. The germline CDR1 and CDR2 sequences are DFQATT and SNEGSKA (reference sequence). J lost 0 bases, V lost 1 base, and 5 bases had no gene match. Here the CDR3 DNA reads TGCAGTGCTAGAGTACAGGGGGATTATAGCAATCAGCCCCAGCATTTT. Protein: CSARVQGDYSNQPQHF.

The V and J genes are TRBV7-2 and TRBJ2-7; TRBD2 matches at 12 bases. V lost 5 bases, J lost 3 bases, and 5 bases stayed unmatched. Germline V CDR1 and CDR2: SGHTA, FQGNSA. This CDR3 is 15 amino acids long. This chain's CDR3 is CASSALLAGGYEQYF. In DNA, the CDR3 is TGTGCCAGCAGCGCCCTACTAGCGGGGGGCTACGAGCAGTACTTC.

This chain uses TRBV20-1 with TRBJ2-2, with 11 bases that match TRBD2. CDR1 DFQATT and CDR2 SNEGSKA come from the germline V gene (reference sequence). The length of the CDR3 is 17 residues. Trimming took 0 bases from V and 4 from J; bases not matched to a gene: 7. CDR3 bases: TGCAGTGCTAGAGACCCACTAGCGGGAGTCGGCACCGGGGAGCTGTTTTTT. Its translation is CSARDPLAGVGTGELFF.

This clonotype was counted only a few times. The rearrangement joins TRBV5-6 to TRBJ2-1, with D hard to call. Looked up from germline, CDR1 is SGHDT and CDR2 is YYEEEE. With 0 bases removed from V and 6 bases from J, the gap between germline ends came to 7 bases. CDR3 length: 13 amino acids. The CDR3 protein is CASSLGLVNEQFF. In DNA, the CDR3 is TGTGCCAGCAGCTTGGGGCTAGTCAATGAGCAGTTCTTC.

This clonotype appeared a few times. The chain joins TRBV20-1 to TRBJ2-3, with D possibly being TRBD2 (5 bases). Germline CDR1 DFQATT, CDR2 SNEGSKA (reference sequence). CDR3 length: 13 residues. Trimming took off 8 bases at V and 1 base at J, with 13 bases between the two ends. The chain's CDR3 is CSLRDGGTDTQYF. The CDR3 nucleotides read TGCAGTCTCCGCGACGGGGGCACAGATACGCAGTATTTT.

There are a few counts of this clonotype. The V gene is TRBV19, the J gene TRBJ2-2, with no clear D. CDR3 length: 13 amino acids. The germline V gene has CDR1 LNHDA and CDR2 SQIVND (reference sequence). The ends were cut back, 3 bases at V and 2 bases at J, with 4 bases in the middle. The CDR3 nucleotides are TGTGCCAGTAGTATCGGCAACACCGGGGAGCTGTTTTTT. Its protein product is CASSIGNTGELFF.

The J gene is TRBJ1-6, the V gene TRBV30; 8 positions agree with TRBD1. Unmatched junction bases numbered 4, after V lost 5 bases and J lost 7 bases. The CDR3 totals 13 residues. CDR1 and CDR2 from the germline V gene are GTSNPN and SVGIG (reference sequence). The CDR3 loop reads CAWADRGNSPLHF. DNA for the CDR3: TGTGCCTGGGCAGACAGGGGAAATTCACCCCTCCACTTT.

This clonotype was recorded a few times. This rearrangement joins TRBV5-1 to TRBJ2-3; D uncertain. The CDR3 contains 11 residues. Trimming took 1 base from V and 5 from J, leaving 2 bases between them. Germline CDR1 and CDR2: SGHRS and YFSETQ. The CDR3 region is CASSLKDTQYF. The CDR3 DNA is TGCGCCAGCAGCTTGAAAGATACGCAGTATTTT.

In this sample, this clonotype turned up a few times. The V and J genes are TRBV6-4 and TRBJ2-5; TRBD2 is a possible D gene (5 bases). The length of the CDR3 is 13 residues. From germline, CDR1 is MRHNA and CDR2 SNTAGT. V shed 3 bases and J shed 7 bases, with 12 bases lying between them. CDR3 amino acids: CASSESSGVTQYF. Written as DNA, the CDR3 is TGTGCCAGCAGTGAAAGTTCCGGGGTGACCCAGTACTTC.

The chain employs TRBV19 and TRBJ2-2, with 9 bases that match TRBD1. This CDR3 contains 15 residues. With 6 bases clipped from V and 0 bases from J, the junction kept 2 bases outside the gene matches. Germline assignment: CDR1 LNHDA and CDR2 SQIVND (reference sequence). CDR3 coding DNA: TGTGCCAGTAGCGGGACAGGGACGAACACCGGGGAGCTGTTTTTT. Translation: CASSGTGTNTGELFF. The full variable domain, rest sourced from reference TRBV19 and TRBJ2-2, is DGGITQSPKYLFRKEGQNVTLSCEQNLNHDAMYWYRQDPGQGLRLIYYSQIVNDFQKGDIAEGYSVSREKKESFPLTVTSAQKNPTAFYLCASSGTGTNTGELFFGEGSRLTVL.

This rearrangement joins TRBV20-1 to TRBJ2-3; D possibly uses TRBD1 or TRBD2 (5 bases each). The CDR3 consists of 11 residues. Trimming took 1 base from V and 6 from J, leaving 5 bases between them. Germline V gene sequence: CDR1 DFQATT, CDR2 SNEGSKA (reference sequence). CDR3 in amino acids: CSARGGDTQYF. The DNA for the CDR3 is TGCAGTGCTAGAGGGGGGGATACGCAGTATTTT.

This clonotype was observed once. The rearrangement uses TRBV5-4 and TRBJ2-5, with D possibly matching TRBD2 (5 bases). CDR3 size: 12 residues. Between the trimmed V and J ends, which lost 5 bases and 3 bases, there was a span of 8 bases. The germline V gene has CDR1 SGHNT and CDR2 YYREEE (reference sequence). CDR3 region: CASSRTEETQYF. CDR3 sequence (DNA): TGTGCCAGCAGTAGGACTGAAGAGACCCAGTACTTC.

DNA for the CDR3: TGTGCCAGTGCCAGATTGAACACTGAAGCTTTCTTT. Translated, it gives CASARLNTEAFF. V and J are TRBV19 and TRBJ1-1, with D uncertain. Trimming left V 8 bases short and J 0 bases short, with 7 bases between. The CDR3 extends over 12 amino acids. CDR1 is LNHDA and CDR2 is SQIVND in the germline V gene (reference sequence).

V usage is TRBV20-1 and J usage is TRBJ2-1, with 9 bases fitting TRBD2. The germline gives CDR1 DFQATT, CDR2 SNEGSKA (reference sequence). This CDR3 is built from 15 residues. Unmatched junction bases numbered 5, after V lost 2 bases and J lost 3 bases. DNA of the CDR3: TGCAGTGCTAGACCCTTAGCGGGAGTCTACAATGAGCAGTTCTTC. It specifies CSARPLAGVYNEQFF.

Turning to this clonotype: One junction end disagrees with the germline gene, perhaps due to a read error. This chain links TRBV20-1 with TRBJ2-5, with TRBD1 matching over 10 bases. Germline CDR1 is DFQATT and CDR2 is SNEGSKA (reference sequence). The CDR3 runs 13 residues. The chain's CDR3 is CSARDRGQETQYF. For the CDR3, the DNA is TGCAGTGCAAGAGACAGGGGGCAGGAGACCCAGTACTTC.

The table lists this clonotype with a few counts. The V gene is TRBV2, the J gene TRBJ2-5, with TRBD1 matching over 8 bases. CDR1 is SNHLY and CDR2 is FYNNEI in the germline V gene. The CDR3 runs to 14 residues. The J segment lost 5 bases and the V segment lost 7 bases, leaving 9 bases of the junction unmatched. CDR3 sequence reads: CASNPTGVMETQYF. The CDR3, as DNA: TGTGCCAGCAACCCGACAGGGGTAATGGAGACCCAGTACTTC.

In its sample, this clonotype was seen a few times. The genes are TRBV7-2 and TRBJ2-5; 8 bases agree with TRBD1. Trimming took 2 bases from V and 5 from J; bases not matched to a gene: 4. Germline V lookup: CDR1 SGHTA, CDR2 FQGNSA. The CDR3 runs 14 residues. The CDR3 loop is CASSLQGAGETQYF. CDR3 nucleotide sequence: TGTGCCAGCAGCTTACAGGGGGCAGGGGAGACCCAGTACTTC.

This clonotype was counted only a few times. The gene calls are TRBV6-1 and TRBJ1-2, with a weak D call TRBD1 (6 bases). V lost 7 bases and J 8 bases, leaving 17 bases between the germline ends. Germline V gene lookup returns CDR1 MNHNS and CDR2 SASEGT. This CDR3 has 13 amino acids. The CDR3 is CASIIQGYWGYTF. Written as DNA, the CDR3 is TGTGCCAGCATAATACAGGGATATTGGGGCTACACCTTC.

The CDR3 DNA sequence: TGCGCCAGCAGCTTGGACAGGGAGCAGAACTATGGCTACACCTTC. This sequence encodes CASSLDREQNYGYTF. The gene calls are TRBV5-1 and TRBJ1-2; D is possibly TRBD1 (6 bases). Germline CDR1 is SGHRS and CDR2 is YFSETQ. This CDR3 is 15 amino acids long. V lost 0 bases, J lost 2 bases, and 11 bases lay in between.

The chain links TRBV4-1 to TRBJ2-7; D is unresolved. Germline loops: CDR1 MGHRA, CDR2 YSYEKL. V was pared by 2 bases and J by 1 base, with 12 bases between. This CDR3 contains 15 residues. CDR3 amino acids: CASSQFLSMSYEQYF. For the CDR3, the DNA is TGCGCCAGCAGCCAATTTCTGTCCATGTCCTACGAGCAGTACTTC.

There are a few counts of this clonotype. The CDR3 DNA reads TGTGCCATTCCGCGACAGGGGGCTCTCTATGGCTACACCTTC. Translating gives CAIPRQGALYGYTF. The chain combines TRBV7-9 with TRBJ1-2; 10 positions match TRBD1. Trimming removed 10 bases from V and 4 bases from J; junction bases left unmatched: 9. The CDR3 is made up of 14 amino acids. Germline V CDR1 and CDR2: SEHNR, FQNEAQ (reference sequence).